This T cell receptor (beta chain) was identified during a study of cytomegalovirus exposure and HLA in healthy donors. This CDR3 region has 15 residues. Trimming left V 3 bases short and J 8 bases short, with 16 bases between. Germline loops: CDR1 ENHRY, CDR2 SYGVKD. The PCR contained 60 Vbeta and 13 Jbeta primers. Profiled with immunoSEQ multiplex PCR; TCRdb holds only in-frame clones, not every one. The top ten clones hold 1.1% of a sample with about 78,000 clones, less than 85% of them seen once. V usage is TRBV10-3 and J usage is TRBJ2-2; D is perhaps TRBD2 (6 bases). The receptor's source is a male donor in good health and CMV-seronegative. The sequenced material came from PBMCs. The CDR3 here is CAISEGGGAGGELFF. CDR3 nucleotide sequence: TGTGCCATCAGTGAAGGTGGCGGGGCCGGGGGGGAGCTGTTTTTT.